These 4 T cell receptor beta chains originate from one sample sequenced in a study of metastatic and nonmetastatic thyroid tumors. No patient received treatment before thyroid surgery. TCRdb reanalyzed the PCR reads with MiXCR. The sample has 20,000 to 25,000 clones; around 29% are singletons. Sequenced sample: blood. These receptors were collected from a female donor with papillary thyroid cancer or a benign thyroid nodule (not recorded which). Some clones in this sample may be carry-over from other donors' samples.

This chain uses TRBV5-8 with TRBJ2-7, with D possibly being TRBD2 (6 bases). V lost 1 base and J 4 bases, leaving 18 bases between the germline ends. CDR3 length equals 16 residues. Germline CDR1 and CDR2: SGHTS and YDEGEE. The CDR3 bases are TGTGCCAGCAGCTTGTTTAGGGGACTGAATACTTACGAGCAGTACTTC. Translating it yields CASSLFRGLNTYEQYF.

The chain carries TRBV10-1 and TRBJ2-5; 12 nucleotides line up with TRBD2. Per germline, CDR1 WNHNN and CDR2 SYGVQD (reference sequence). V lost 2 bases and J lost 2; bases outside the gene matches: 3. The CDR3 is 16 residues long. In DNA, the CDR3 is TGCGCCAGCAGTGAGACTAGCGGGGGGATACAAGAGACCCAGTACTTC. It translates to CASSETSGGIQETQYF.

This clone has only a few counts. Given a much more abundant clone one base away, this may be a read error. Other nucleotide sequences in the sample specify the same CDR3. J is TRBJ1-5 and V is TRBV18; D is undetermined. CDR3 length equals 15 residues. The ends were cut back, 3 bases at V and 6 bases at J, with 15 bases in the middle. From germline, CDR1 is KGHSH and CDR2 LQKENI. This CDR3 reads CASSPGRGGSQPQHF. CDR3 coding DNA: TGTGCCAGCTCACCTGGACGGGGAGGAAGTCAGCCCCAGCATTTT.

This clone rates as medium-sized. The V gene is TRBV6-2 or TRBV6-3, the J gene TRBJ1-5, with unresolved D. V was shortened by 3 bases and J by 0 bases, with 9 bases between the two germline ends. This CDR3 region has 15 residues. The germline CDR1 and CDR2 sequences are MNHEY and SVGEGT. The CDR3 DNA sequence: TGTGCCAGCAGTTATATCTCGGCTAGCAATCAGCCCCAGCATTTT. It codes for CASSYISASNQPQHF.